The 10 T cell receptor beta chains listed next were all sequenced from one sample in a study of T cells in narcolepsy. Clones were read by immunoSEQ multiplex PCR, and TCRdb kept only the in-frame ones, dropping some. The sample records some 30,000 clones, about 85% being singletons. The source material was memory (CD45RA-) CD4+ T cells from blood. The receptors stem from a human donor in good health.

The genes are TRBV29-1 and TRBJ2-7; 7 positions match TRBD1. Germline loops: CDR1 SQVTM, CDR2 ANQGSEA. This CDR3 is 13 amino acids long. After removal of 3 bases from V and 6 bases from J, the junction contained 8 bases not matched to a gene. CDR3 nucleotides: TGCAGCGTTGAGGCGACAGGGTTCTCCGAGCAGTACTTC. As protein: CSVEATGFSEQYF.

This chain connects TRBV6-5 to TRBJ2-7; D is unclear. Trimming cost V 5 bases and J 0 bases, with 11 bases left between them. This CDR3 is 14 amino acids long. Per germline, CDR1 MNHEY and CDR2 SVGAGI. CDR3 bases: TGTGCCAGCAGTCCCGACTGGAACTCCTACGAGCAGTACTTC. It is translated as CASSPDWNSYEQYF.

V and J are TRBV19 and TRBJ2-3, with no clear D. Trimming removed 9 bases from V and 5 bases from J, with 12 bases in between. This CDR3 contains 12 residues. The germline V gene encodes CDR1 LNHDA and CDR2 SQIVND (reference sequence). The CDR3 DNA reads TGTGCCAGCGGTCGTCCCCGAGATACGCAGTATTTT. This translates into CASGRPRDTQYF.

The CDR3 loop reads CASSSSSLRAGEQFF. The CDR3 nucleotides read TGTGCCAGCAGTTCATCTAGTCTTCGAGCAGGCGAGCAGTTCTTC. The chain is built from TRBV28 and TRBJ2-1; D call uncertain. Trimming cost V 4 bases and J 10 bases, with 20 bases left between them. The CDR3 contains 15 residues. Germline V gene lookup returns CDR1 MDHEN and CDR2 SYDVKM.

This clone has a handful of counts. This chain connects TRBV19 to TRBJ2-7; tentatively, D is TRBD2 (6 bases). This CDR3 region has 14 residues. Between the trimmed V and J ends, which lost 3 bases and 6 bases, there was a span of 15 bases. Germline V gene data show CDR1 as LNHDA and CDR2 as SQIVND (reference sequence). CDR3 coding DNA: TGTGCCAGTAGTATTGGGATGGGGGGTCTCGAGCAGTACTTC. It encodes CASSIGMGGLEQYF.

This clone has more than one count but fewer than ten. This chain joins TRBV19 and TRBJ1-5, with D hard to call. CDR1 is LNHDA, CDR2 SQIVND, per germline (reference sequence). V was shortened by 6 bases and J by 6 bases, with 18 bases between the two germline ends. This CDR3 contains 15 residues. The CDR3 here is CASSRGRLEGQPQHF. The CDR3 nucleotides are TGTGCCAGTAGCCGTGGACGGCTTGAGGGTCAGCCCCAGCATTTT.

CDR3 sequence (DNA): TGTGCCAGCAGTCCCAGGACAGGGGGCAATCAGCCCCAGCATTTT. Its protein product is CASSPRTGGNQPQHF. This chain links TRBV5-8 with TRBJ1-5; 9 positions agree with TRBD1. CDR1 and CDR2 from the germline V gene are SGHTS and YDEGEE. CDR3 size: 15 residues. The V segment lost 5 bases and the J segment 2 bases; nucleotides outside the gene matches: 5. Together with reference TRBV5-8 and TRBJ1-5, the CDR3 gives the full variable domain: EAGVTQSPTHLIKTRGQQATLRCSPISGHTSVYWYQQALGLGLQFLLWYDEGEERNRGNFPPRFSGRQFPNYSSELNVNALELEDSALYLCASSPRTGGNQPQHFGDGTRLSIL.

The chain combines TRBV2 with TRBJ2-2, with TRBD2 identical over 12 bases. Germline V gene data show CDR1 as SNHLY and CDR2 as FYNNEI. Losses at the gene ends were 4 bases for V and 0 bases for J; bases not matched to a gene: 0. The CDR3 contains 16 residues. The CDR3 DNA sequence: TGTGCCAGCAGTGGACTAGCGGGAGCGAACACCGGGGAGCTGTTTTTT. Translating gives CASSGLAGANTGELFF.

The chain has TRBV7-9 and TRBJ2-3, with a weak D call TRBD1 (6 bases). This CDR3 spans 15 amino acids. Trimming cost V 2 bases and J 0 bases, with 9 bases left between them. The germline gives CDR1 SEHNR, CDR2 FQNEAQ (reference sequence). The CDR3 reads CASSLQGSSTDTQYF. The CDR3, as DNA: TGTGCCAGCAGCTTACAGGGGTCGAGCACAGATACGCAGTATTTT.

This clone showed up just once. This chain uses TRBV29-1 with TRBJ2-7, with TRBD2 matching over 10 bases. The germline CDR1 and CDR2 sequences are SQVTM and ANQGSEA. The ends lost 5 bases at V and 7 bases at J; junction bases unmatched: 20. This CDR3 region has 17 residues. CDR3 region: CSVSGPVLAGGQGEQYF. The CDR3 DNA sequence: TGCAGCGTTTCCGGCCCGGTATTAGCGGGGGGCCAGGGAGAGCAGTACTTC.